This T cell receptor (beta chain) is from a study of cytomegalovirus exposure and HLA in healthy donors. Study-level results: Specific recognition of CMV antigens was confirmed in vitro for a few chains (all CMV-associated). When a later analysis was performed, an Asian-associated ancestry cluster reportedly had fewer N-insertions than the approximately 700-donor mean. Cytomegalovirus-associated TCR beta chains were listed, numbering some 170.

It was with 60 Vbeta and 13 Jbeta primers that the PCR ran. The repertoire was sequenced with immunoSEQ multiplex PCR; TCRdb's copy has only in-frame clones and lacks some. The table shows roughly 130,000 clones, with 60% to 75% occurring only once. As concerns this clone: Its antigen is currently unknown.

There are 16 residues in the CDR3. Losses at the gene ends were 5 bases for V and 2 bases for J; bases not matched to a gene: 8. Germline values: CDR1 SGHVS, CDR2 FQNEAQ. This sequence originates from a woman aged 45 to 65 in good health and CMV-seropositive. Sequencing was performed on PBMCs. This rearrangement joins TRBV7-8 to TRBJ2-5; 10 nucleotides match TRBD2. This chain's CDR3 is CASSARVAGGQETQYF. In DNA form, the CDR3 reads TGTGCCAGCAGCGCCCGTGTAGCGGGGGGTCAAGAGACCCAGTACTTC.